This T cell receptor (beta chain) derives from a study of radiation and T cells in renal cell carcinoma. The wider study: Nephrectomy followed 15 Gy stereotactic body radiation by 4 weeks.

As to this clone: Its target is unknown.

Study results and limitations: Top tumor clonotypes rose in blood 2 weeks post-radiation, then contracted. No pretreatment tumor biopsies were available for baseline clonotypes.

TCRdb keeps only in-frame clones here, not all; method: immunoSEQ multiplex PCR. This sample has some 150,000 clones; roughly 89% occur once, and the top ten carry 10% to 15%. Time point denoted: blood 2 weeks post-SBRT. Treatment of the sample: 15 Gy SBRT to primary tumor, nephrectomy 4 weeks later. The germline gives CDR1 SQVTM, CDR2 ANQGSEA. This CDR3 is 14 amino acids long. Trimming stripped 7 bases from V and 2 bases from J, with 15 bases between. The chain is built from TRBV29-1 and TRBJ2-1, with D maybe TRBD2 (7 bases). The sequences come from blood, collected from a patient whose treatment included radiotherapy and nephrectomy. This receptor was obtained from a woman between 50 and 59 years old with renal cell carcinoma. DNA of the CDR3: TGCAGCGGGGGGCCGGGGGGACCCTACAATGAGCAGTTCTTC. Translating gives CSGGPGGPYNEQFF.